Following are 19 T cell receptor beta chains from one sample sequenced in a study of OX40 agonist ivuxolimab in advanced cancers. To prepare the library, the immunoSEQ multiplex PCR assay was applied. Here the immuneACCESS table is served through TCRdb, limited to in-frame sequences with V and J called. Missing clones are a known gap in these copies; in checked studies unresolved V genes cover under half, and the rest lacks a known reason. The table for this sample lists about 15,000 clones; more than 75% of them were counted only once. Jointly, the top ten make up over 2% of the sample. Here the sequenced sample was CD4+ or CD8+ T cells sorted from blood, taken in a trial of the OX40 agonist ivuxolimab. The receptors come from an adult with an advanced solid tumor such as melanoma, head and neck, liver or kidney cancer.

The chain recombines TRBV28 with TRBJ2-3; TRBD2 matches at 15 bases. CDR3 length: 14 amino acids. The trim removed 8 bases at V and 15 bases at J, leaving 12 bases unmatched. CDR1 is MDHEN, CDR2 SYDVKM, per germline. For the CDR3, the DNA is TGTGCCAGCCGCTCCGGGACTAGCGGGAGGTCCTTTTATTTT. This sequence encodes CASRSGTSGRSFYF.

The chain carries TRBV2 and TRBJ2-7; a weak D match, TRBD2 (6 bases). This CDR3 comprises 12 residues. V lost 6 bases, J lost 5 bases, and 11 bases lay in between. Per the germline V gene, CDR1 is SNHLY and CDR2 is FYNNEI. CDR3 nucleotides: TGTGCCAGCAGGAGGTCGGGGGACGAGCAGTACTTC. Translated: CASRRSGDEQYF.

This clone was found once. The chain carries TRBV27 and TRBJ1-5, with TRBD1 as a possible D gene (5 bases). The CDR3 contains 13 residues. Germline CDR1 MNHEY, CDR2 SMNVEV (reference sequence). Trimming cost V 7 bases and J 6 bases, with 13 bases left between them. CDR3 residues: CASTPGGSQPQHF. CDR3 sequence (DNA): TGTGCCAGCACCCCGGGGGGAAGTCAGCCCCAGCATTTT.

The CDR3 DNA sequence: TGTGCCAGCTCACCACCGGTCCTCGGCAACACTGAAGCTTTCTTT. It is translated as CASSPPVLGNTEAFF. This chain joins TRBV18 and TRBJ1-1, with no clear D. Between the trimmed V and J ends, which lost 0 bases and 2 bases, there was a span of 10 bases. Germline loops: CDR1 KGHSH, CDR2 LQKENI. This CDR3 spans 15 amino acids.

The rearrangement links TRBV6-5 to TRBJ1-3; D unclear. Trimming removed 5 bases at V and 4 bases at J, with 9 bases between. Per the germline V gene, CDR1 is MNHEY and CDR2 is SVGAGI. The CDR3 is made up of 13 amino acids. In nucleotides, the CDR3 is TGTGCCAGCAGTCGGACGGAGGGAAACACCATATATTTT. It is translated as CASSRTEGNTIYF.

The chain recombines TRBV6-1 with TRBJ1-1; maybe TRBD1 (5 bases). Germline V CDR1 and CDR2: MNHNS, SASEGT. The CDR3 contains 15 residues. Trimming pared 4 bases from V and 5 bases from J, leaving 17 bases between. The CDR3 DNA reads TGTGCCAGCAGTGCTTTATGGACGGGGGAGACTGAAGCTTTCTTT. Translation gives CASSALWTGETEAFF.

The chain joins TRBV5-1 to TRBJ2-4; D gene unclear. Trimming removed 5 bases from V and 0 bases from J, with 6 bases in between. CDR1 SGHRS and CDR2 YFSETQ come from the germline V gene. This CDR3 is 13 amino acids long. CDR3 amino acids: CASRKIAKNIQYF. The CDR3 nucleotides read TGCGCCAGCAGGAAGATAGCCAAAAACATTCAGTACTTC.

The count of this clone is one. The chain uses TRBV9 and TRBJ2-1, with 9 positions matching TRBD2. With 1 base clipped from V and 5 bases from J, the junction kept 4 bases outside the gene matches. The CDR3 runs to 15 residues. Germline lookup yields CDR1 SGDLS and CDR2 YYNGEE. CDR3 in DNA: TGTGCCAGCAGCGTAAGGACTAGCGCCAACAATGAGCAGTTCTTC. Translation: CASSVRTSANNEQFF. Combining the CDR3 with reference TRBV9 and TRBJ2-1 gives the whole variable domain DSGVTQTPKHLITATGQRVTLRCSPRSGDLSVYWYQQSLDQGLQFLIQYYNGEERAKGNILERFSAQQFPDLHSELNLSSLELGDSALYFCASSVRTSANNEQFFGPGTRLTVL.

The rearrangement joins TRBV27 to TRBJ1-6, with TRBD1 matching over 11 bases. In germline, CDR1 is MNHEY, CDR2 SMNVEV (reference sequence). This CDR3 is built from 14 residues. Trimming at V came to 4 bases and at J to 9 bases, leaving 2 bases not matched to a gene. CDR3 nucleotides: TGTGCCAGCAGTTCCGGACAGGGGGCTTCACCCCTCCACTTT. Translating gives CASSSGQGASPLHF.

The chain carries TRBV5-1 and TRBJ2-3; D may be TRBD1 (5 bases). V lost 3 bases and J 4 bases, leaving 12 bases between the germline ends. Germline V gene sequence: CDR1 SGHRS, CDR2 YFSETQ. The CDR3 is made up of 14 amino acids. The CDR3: CASSWGPSADTQYF. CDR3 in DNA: TGCGCCAGCAGCTGGGGCCCGAGCGCAGATACGCAGTATTTT. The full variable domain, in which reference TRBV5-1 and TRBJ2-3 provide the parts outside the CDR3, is KAGVTQTPRYLIKTRGQQVTLSCSPISGHRSVSWYQQTPGQGLQFLFEYFSETQRNKGNFPGRFSGRQFSNSRSEMNVSTLELGDSALYLCASSWGPSADTQYFGPGTRLTVL.

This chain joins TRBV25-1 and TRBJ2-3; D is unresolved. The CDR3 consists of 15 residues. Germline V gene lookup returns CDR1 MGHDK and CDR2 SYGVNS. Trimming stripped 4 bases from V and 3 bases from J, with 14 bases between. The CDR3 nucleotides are TGTGCCAGCAGTGTCCAGGCCCATTGGACAGATACGCAGTATTTT. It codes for CASSVQAHWTDTQYF.

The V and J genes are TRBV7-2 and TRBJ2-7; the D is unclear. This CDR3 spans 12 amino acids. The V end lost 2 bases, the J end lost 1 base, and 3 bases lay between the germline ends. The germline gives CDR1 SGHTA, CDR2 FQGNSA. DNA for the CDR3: TGTGCCAGCAGCTTAAGTTCCTACGAGCAGTACTTC. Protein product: CASSLSSYEQYF.

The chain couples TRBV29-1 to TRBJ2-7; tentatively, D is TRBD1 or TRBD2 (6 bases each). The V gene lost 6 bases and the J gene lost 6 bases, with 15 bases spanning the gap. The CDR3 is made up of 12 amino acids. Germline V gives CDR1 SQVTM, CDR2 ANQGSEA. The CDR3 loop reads CSVRGAPSEQYF. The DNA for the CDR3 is TGCAGCGTGAGGGGGGCCCCTAGCGAGCAGTACTTC.

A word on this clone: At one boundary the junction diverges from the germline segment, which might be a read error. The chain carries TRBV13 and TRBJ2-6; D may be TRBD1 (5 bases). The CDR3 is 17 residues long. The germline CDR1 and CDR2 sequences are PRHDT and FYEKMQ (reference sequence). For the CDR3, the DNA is TGTGCCAGCACCTTACGGCAGGGATATACTGGGGCCAACGTCCTGACTTTC. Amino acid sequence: CASTLRQGYTGANVLTF.

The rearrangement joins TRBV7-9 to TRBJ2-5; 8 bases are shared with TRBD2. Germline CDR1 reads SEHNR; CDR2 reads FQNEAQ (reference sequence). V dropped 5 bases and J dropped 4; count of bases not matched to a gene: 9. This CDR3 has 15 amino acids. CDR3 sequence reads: CASSTPGTRIETQYF. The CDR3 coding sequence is TGTGCCAGCAGCACCCCCGGGACTAGGATAGAGACCCAGTACTTC. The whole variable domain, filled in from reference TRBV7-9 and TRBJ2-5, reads DTGVSQNPRHKITKRGQNVTFRCDPISEHNRLYWYRQTLGQGPEFLTYFQNEAQLEKSRLLSDRFSAERPKGSFSTLEIQRTEQGDSAMYLCASSTPGTRIETQYFGPGTRLLVL.

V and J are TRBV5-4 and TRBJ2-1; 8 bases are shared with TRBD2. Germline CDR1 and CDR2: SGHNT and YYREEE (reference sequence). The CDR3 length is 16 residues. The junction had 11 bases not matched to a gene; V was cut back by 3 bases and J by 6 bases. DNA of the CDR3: TGTGCCAGCAGCTCCCTTTCTGGGACTAGTGGCAATGAGCAGTTCTTC. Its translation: CASSSLSGTSGNEQFF. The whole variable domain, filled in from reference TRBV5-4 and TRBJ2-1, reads ETGVTQSPTHLIKTRGQQVTLRCSSQSGHNTVSWYQQALGQGPQFIFQYYREEENGRGNFPPRFSGLQFPNYSSELNVNALELDDSALYLCASSSLSGTSGNEQFFGPGTRLTVL.

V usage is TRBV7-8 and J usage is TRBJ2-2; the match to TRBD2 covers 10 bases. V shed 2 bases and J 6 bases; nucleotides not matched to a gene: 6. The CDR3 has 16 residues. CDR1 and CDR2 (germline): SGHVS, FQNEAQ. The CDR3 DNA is TGTGCCAGCAGCTTACTCCCTAGCGGGAGTCCCGGGGAGCTGTTTTTT. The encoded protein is CASSLLPSGSPGELFF.

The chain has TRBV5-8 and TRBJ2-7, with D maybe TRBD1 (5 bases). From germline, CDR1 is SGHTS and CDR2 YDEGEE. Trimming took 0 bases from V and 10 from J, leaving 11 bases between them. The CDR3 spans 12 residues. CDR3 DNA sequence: TGTGCCAGCAGCTTGGGGCAGGACAAACAGTACTTC. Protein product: CASSLGQDKQYF.

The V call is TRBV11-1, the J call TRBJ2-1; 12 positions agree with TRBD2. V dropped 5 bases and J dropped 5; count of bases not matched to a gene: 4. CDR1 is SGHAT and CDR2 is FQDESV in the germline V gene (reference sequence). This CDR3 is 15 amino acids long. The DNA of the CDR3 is TGTGCCAGCAGCAGCGGACTAGCGGGAAACAATGAGCAGTTCTTC. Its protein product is CASSSGLAGNNEQFF.